Sequencing of this T cell receptor beta chain was carried out in a study of cytomegalovirus exposure and HLA in healthy donors. At the level of the study: There were some 410 genotyped donors. Of these, 81% fell in the genetic ancestry cluster associated with self-reported Caucasian donors. General study findings and limits: Fewer N-insertions than the roughly 670-donor mean were reportedly shown by an Asian-associated ancestry cluster in a later analysis.

At sampling all donors were nominally healthy, likely with unrecorded immune exposures. In the PCR, 60 Vbeta and 13 Jbeta primers were used. In the original workflow: Roughly 10 million shared chains were among tens of millions of unique TCR beta chains counted in a later analysis. Sequenced by immunoSEQ multiplex PCR; TCRdb stores in-frame clones only, minus some. The DNA was the basis for D and trimming; V, J and clone size are from that table. The repertoire holds fewer than 250,000 clones, with roughly 80% as singletons. This clone was detected a few times. As yet, its antigen is unknown. CDR1 SGHRS and CDR2 YFSETQ come from the germline V gene. The CDR3 consists of 16 residues. J lost 7 bases, V lost 3 bases, and 9 bases had no gene match.

This chain connects TRBV5-1 to TRBJ2-1; 11 bases fit TRBD2. This TCR was recovered from a woman aged 25 to 45 in good health and CMV-seropositive. Specimen: PBMCs. The DNA of the CDR3 is TGCGCCAGCAGCTCACTACTAGCGGGAGTGGGGAATGAGCAGTTCTTC. Amino acids: CASSSLLAGVGNEQFF.